These 6 T cell receptor beta chains originate from one sample sequenced in a study of OX40 agonist ivuxolimab in advanced cancers. Measured with immunoSEQ multiplex PCR; TCRdb has only the in-frame clones, and not every one. This table has tens of thousands of clones, about 90% appearing once. The source was CD4+ or CD8+ T cells sorted from blood, collected in a trial of the OX40 agonist ivuxolimab. The receptor set was obtained from an adult with an advanced solid tumor such as melanoma, head and neck, liver or kidney cancer.

The rearrangement joins TRBV28 to TRBJ1-2; D is undetermined. The CDR3 is made up of 14 amino acids. Germline values: CDR1 MDHEN, CDR2 SYDVKM. Trimming left V 4 bases short and J 8 bases short, with 17 bases between. The CDR3 sequence: CASSSPRRDRGYTF. CDR3 in DNA: TGTGCCAGCAGTTCCCCTCGAAGAGACCGGGGCTACACCTTC.

The chain has TRBV18 and TRBJ2-6; D is undetermined. The CDR3 loop spans 18 amino acids. From germline, CDR1 is KGHSH and CDR2 LQKENI. Trimming removed 3 bases at V and 0 bases at J, with 15 bases between. This CDR3 is CASSPLRAPTSGANVLTF. The CDR3 nucleotides read TGTGCCAGCTCACCGCTGCGTGCGCCGACCTCTGGGGCCAACGTCCTGACTTTC.

The rearrangement uses TRBV28 and TRBJ1-2; 8 bases align to TRBD1. CDR1 is MDHEN and CDR2 is SYDVKM in the germline V gene. Trimming cost V 4 bases and J 0 bases; bases outside gene matches: 10. CDR3 length equals 17 residues. Here the CDR3 reads CASSWGTDRGTNYGYTF. The CDR3 DNA is TGTGCCAGCAGTTGGGGCACAGACAGGGGAACTAACTATGGCTACACCTTC.

The V and J genes are TRBV28 and TRBJ1-3; D gene unclear. Looked up from germline, CDR1 is MDHEN and CDR2 is SYDVKM. V gave up 6 bases and J gave up 3 bases, with 6 bases separating them. The CDR3 loop spans 12 amino acids. CDR3 loop: CASREYGNTIYF. For the CDR3, the DNA is TGTGCCAGCAGGGAATATGGAAACACCATATATTTT.

The rearrangement links TRBV6-6 to TRBJ2-7; TRBD1 matches 7 bases. This CDR3 region has 12 residues. CDR1 is MNHNY and CDR2 is SVGAGI in the germline V gene (reference sequence). V lost 6 bases, J lost 3 bases, and 2 bases stayed unmatched. The CDR3 DNA reads TGTGCCAGCAGGCCAGGGGGCTACGAGCAGTACTTC. Amino acid sequence: CASRPGGYEQYF.

The rearrangement links TRBV11-2 to TRBJ2-1, with D tentatively TRBD1 or TRBD2 (6 bases each). The V gene lost 8 bases and the J gene lost 6 bases, with 20 bases spanning the gap. The length of the CDR3 is 15 residues. The germline V gene has CDR1 SGHAT and CDR2 FQNNGV. This CDR3 is CASQPSGGPGNEQFF. In nucleotides, the CDR3 is TGTGCCAGCCAACCCAGTGGGGGGCCGGGCAATGAGCAGTTCTTC. Full variable domain (outside the CDR3, taken from reference TRBV11-2 and TRBJ2-1): EAGVAQSPRYKIIEKRQSVAFWCNPISGHATLYWYQQILGQGPKLLIQFQNNGVVDDSQLPKDRFSAERLKGVDSTLKIQPAKLEDSAVYLCASQPSGGPGNEQFFGPGTRLTVL.